This T cell receptor beta chain was obtained from a study of graft-versus-host responses after intestinal transplantation. Study details: Transplant types were multivisceral, liver-intestinal, or isolated intestinal. All recipients were given anti-thymocyte globulin induction, and tacrolimus and steroids were then administered for 2 to 4 years.

Sequenced by immunoSEQ multiplex PCR; TCRdb stores in-frame clones only, minus some. The profile shows around 64,000 clones, 94% of them singletons. Points from the study as a whole: The recipient marrow held GvH clones, and some of them showed up first in ileum or blood. Subjects displaying graft-donor T cell macrochimerism possessed elevated graft-versus-host to host-versus-graft clonal ratios inside allografts.

With respect to this clone: Its antigen is not identified.

In germline, CDR1 is SGHRS, CDR2 YFSETQ. This CDR3 comprises 17 residues. Trimming took 0 bases from V and 0 from J, leaving 14 bases between them. The sequence was obtained from a human donor who was the organ donor for an intestinal transplant. This sample comprised unstimulated CD4+ T cells sorted from spleen or lymph node cells, obtained before transplant. The genes are TRBV5-1 and TRBJ2-3, with a tentative D call TRBD2 (6 bases). The DNA for the CDR3 is TGCGCCAGCAGCTTGGTTGCGGTAGCGGCGAGCACAGATACGCAGTATTTT. Residues: CASSLVAVAASTDTQYF.